This T cell receptor (beta chain) was obtained from a study of blood T cell repertoires in COVID-19. Sequencing used immunoSEQ multiplex PCR; TCRdb keeps in-frame clones, though not all of them. Of over 250,000 clones in the sample, roughly 91% were seen once. The germline V gene encodes CDR1 SGHTA and CDR2 FQGTGA. There are 14 residues in the CDR3. V gave up 4 bases and J gave up 0 bases; unmatched junction bases: 1. The specimen was PBMCs or T cells enriched from blood (not recorded which). The receptor's source is a woman in her sixties or seventies who had recovered from COVID-19. V is TRBV7-3 and J is TRBJ2-3; 7 bases are a match to TRBD2. The CDR3 spells CASSYSGSTDTQYF. As DNA, the CDR3 is TGTGCCAGCAGCTATAGCGGGAGCACAGATACGCAGTATTTT.